What follows describes a single TCR beta chain. The target antigen is unknown. Time point indicated: week 47, end of study. The investigators gave 300 ug of mutant IDH1 20-mer peptide in each vaccine dose, together with topical imiquimod. CDR3 size: 13 residues. Trimming left V 3 bases short and J 0 bases short, with 6 bases between. Looked up from germline, CDR1 is GTSNPN and CDR2 is SVGIG (reference sequence). Produced via immunoSEQ multiplex PCR; TCRdb's table is partial and in-frame only. There are about 55,000 clones in the sample; 70% to 85% occur only once, and around 4.6% lies in the top ten. These data come from a study of a mutant IDH1 vaccine in newly diagnosed glioma. Overall study: Before enrollment, the patients had been treated with radiotherapy alone, temozolomide alone, or both together. Most of them had received both. Whole-study findings and limits: Immune responses induced by vaccination arose in 93.3% of the patients.

Sequences were derived from PBMCs, sampled from a glioma patient whose treatment included an IDH1 peptide vaccine. This TCR came from a woman aged 40 to 50 with glioma. Some clones in this sample may be carry-over from other donors' samples. The rearrangement joins TRBV30 to TRBJ1-5; D may be TRBD1 (5 bases). The CDR3 region is CAWRGDSNQPQHF. Here the CDR3 DNA reads TGTGCCTGGAGAGGGGATAGCAATCAGCCCCAGCATTTT.